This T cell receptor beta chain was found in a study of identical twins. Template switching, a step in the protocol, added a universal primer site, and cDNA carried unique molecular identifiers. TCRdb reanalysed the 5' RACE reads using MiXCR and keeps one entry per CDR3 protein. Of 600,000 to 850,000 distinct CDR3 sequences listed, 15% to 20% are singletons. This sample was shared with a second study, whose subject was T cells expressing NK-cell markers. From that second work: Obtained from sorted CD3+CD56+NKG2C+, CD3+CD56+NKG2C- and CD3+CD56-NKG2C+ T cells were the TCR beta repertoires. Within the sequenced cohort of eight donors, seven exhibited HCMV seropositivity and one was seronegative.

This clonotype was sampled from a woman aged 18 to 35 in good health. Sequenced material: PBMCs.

The CDR3 DNA reads TGTGCCAGCAGGCGTGTTCCCGGGGAGCTGTTTTTT. This gives the protein CASRRVPGELFF. The chain couples TRBV7-2 to TRBJ2-2; D call uncertain. Trimming cost V 6 bases and J 6 bases, with 8 bases left between them. Germline-derived CDR1 and CDR2 are SGHTA and FQGNSA. This CDR3 comprises 12 residues.